The clone carrying this T cell receptor (beta chain) was recorded a few times. Its specificity is not known. This record belongs to a study of T cell repertoires in cytomegalovirus infection. One entry per CDR3 protein results from TCRdb running MiXCR on the reads. The repertoire holds some 220,000 distinct CDR3 sequences, with 35% to 40% as singletons. Trimming removed 1 base from V and 3 bases from J; junction bases left unmatched: 4. Germline CDR1 and CDR2: LGHNA and YNFKEQ. The CDR3 is 16 residues long. The V call is TRBV4-2, the J call TRBJ1-5; TRBD1 matches at 9 bases. The sequence was obtained from a human donor in good health (CMV status not recorded). Some clones in this sample may be carry-over from other donors' samples. Sequencing was performed on CD8+ T cells from cultured PBMCs, taken from culture after CMV antigen stimulation. CDR3 sequence: CASSQGQGDDNQPQHF. CDR3 DNA: TGTGCCAGCAGCCAAGGACAGGGGGACGACAATCAGCCCCAGCATTTT.